Following are 10 T cell receptor beta chains from one sample sequenced in a study of beta chain features in type 1 diabetes. The study reverse transcribed the entire isolated RNA, so it sequenced expressed TCRB transcripts. Using immunoSEQ multiplex PCR, the repertoire was profiled, and TCRdb retains in-frame clones only, with some absent. The data hold 350,000 or so clones, with roughly a fifth observed a single time. What was sequenced was naive CD4+ T cells from blood. The receptors were sampled from a woman between 18 and 29 years old in good health.

The chain combines TRBV9 with TRBJ2-1; 7 bases map to TRBD2. Germline-derived CDR1 and CDR2 are SGDLS and YYNGEE. The ends lost 0 bases at V and 4 bases at J; junction bases unmatched: 7. The CDR3 totals 16 residues. CDR3 sequence reads: CASSVGGRVGYNEQFF. The CDR3 DNA sequence: TGTGCCAGCAGCGTAGGGGGGAGGGTTGGTTACAATGAGCAGTTCTTC.

This clone showed up just a few times. This chain links TRBV28 with TRBJ2-3, with 9 nucleotides matching TRBD2. This CDR3 is 16 amino acids long. V was pared by 6 bases and J by 3 bases, with 10 bases of the junction left unmatched. CDR1 and CDR2 (germline): MDHEN, SYDVKM. The CDR3 sequence is CASSSPWREGTDTQYF. DNA of the CDR3: TGTGCCAGCAGCTCTCCCTGGCGGGAGGGGACAGATACGCAGTATTTT.

This clone was detected a few times. This chain links TRBV4-1 with TRBJ2-7; 7 positions match TRBD2. The CDR3 sequence is 15 residues long. J was trimmed by 4 bases and V by 0 bases; bases with no gene match: 6. Germline V CDR1 and CDR2: MGHRA, YSYEKL. The CDR3 coding sequence is TGCGCCAGCAGCCAAGATTGGTCAGCGGGGTACGAGCAGTACTTC. As protein: CASSQDWSAGYEQYF.

This clone was counted only a few times. The rearrangement uses TRBV4-1 and TRBJ1-3; D remains unclear. This CDR3 comprises 17 residues. The V gene's germline CDR1 is MGHRA and CDR2 YSYEKL. Trimming shortened V by 0 bases and J by 0 bases, and 12 bases separated the two germline ends. In DNA form, the CDR3 reads TGCGCCAGCAGCCAAGATGACTACCGGAGCTCTGGAAACACCATATATTTT. Protein: CASSQDDYRSSGNTIYF.

V usage is TRBV19 and J usage is TRBJ1-1; tentatively, D is TRBD1 (6 bases). This CDR3 region has 14 residues. Germline CDR1 is LNHDA and CDR2 is SQIVND (reference sequence). V dropped 1 base and J dropped 5 bases, with 11 bases sitting between them. The CDR3 loop is CASSIGQRGTEAFF. CDR3 sequence (DNA): TGTGCCAGTAGTATAGGGCAGAGGGGGACTGAAGCTTTCTTT. The full variable domain, rest sourced from reference TRBV19 and TRBJ1-1, is DGGITQSPKYLFRKEGQNVTLSCEQNLNHDAMYWYRQDPGQGLRLIYYSQIVNDFQKGDIAEGYSVSREKKESFPLTVTSAQKNPTAFYLCASSIGQRGTEAFFGQGTRLTVV.

V and J are TRBV5-1 and TRBJ2-7, with D tentatively TRBD2 (5 bases). Trimming pared 3 bases from V and 2 bases from J, leaving 12 bases between. The CDR3 sequence is 14 residues long. Germline CDR1 is SGHRS and CDR2 is YFSETQ. CDR3: CASSSATGAYEQYF. CDR3 nucleotide sequence: TGCGCCAGCAGCTCAGCCACCGGGGCCTACGAGCAGTACTTC.

This clone appeared a few times. The V and J genes are TRBV5-1 and TRBJ2-5; 7 bases fit TRBD1. The CDR3 spans 15 residues. CDR1 SGHRS and CDR2 YFSETQ come from the germline V gene. The junction had 8 bases not matched to a gene; V was cut back by 1 base and J by 5 bases. The CDR3 reads CASSLIRQGRETQYF. The DNA of the CDR3 is TGCGCCAGCAGCTTGATCCGACAGGGCAGGGAGACCCAGTACTTC.

The chain links TRBV10-3 to TRBJ1-1, with no clear D. The length of the CDR3 is 13 residues. Germline loops: CDR1 ENHRY, CDR2 SYGVKD. V lost 4 bases, J lost 1 base, and 7 bases lay in between. DNA of the CDR3: TGTGCCATCAGTGTAACAGCGAACACTGAAGCTTTCTTT. Its protein is CAISVTANTEAFF.

The table lists this clone with a few counts. The chain has TRBV4-2 and TRBJ1-5; 7 bases fit TRBD1. The germline V gene encodes CDR1 LGHNA and CDR2 YNFKEQ. The J segment lost 2 bases and the V segment lost 1 base, leaving 5 bases of the junction unmatched. This CDR3 has 16 residues. The CDR3 sequence is CASSQGTGGGNQPQHF. CDR3 DNA: TGTGCCAGCAGCCAAGGGACAGGAGGAGGCAATCAGCCCCAGCATTTT.

Here the CDR3 reads CSVERQGGNEQFF. CDR3 sequence (DNA): TGCAGCGTTGAACGACAGGGTGGGAATGAGCAGTTCTTC. The chain recombines TRBV29-1 with TRBJ2-1; 7 bases agree with TRBD1. V was clipped by 2 bases and J by 7 bases; unmatched bases: 5. CDR1 is SQVTM and CDR2 is ANQGSEA in the germline V gene. This CDR3 is 13 amino acids long.